This T cell receptor beta chain is drawn from a study of OX40 agonist ivuxolimab in advanced cancers. TCRdb's table, derived via immunoSEQ multiplex PCR, lists solely in-frame clones and lacks some. Of about 66,000 clones in the sample, about 85% were seen once. This clone appeared a few times. The antigen is undetermined. Study-level findings and limits: A proportion of nonresponders additionally exhibited low normalized T-cell clonal expansion.

The length of the CDR3 is 17 residues. Germline V CDR1 and CDR2: LNHDA, SQIVND (reference sequence). Trimming cost V 1 base and J 5 bases, with 18 bases left between them. The sequencing here drew on CD4+ or CD8+ T cells sorted from blood, taken in a trial of the OX40 agonist ivuxolimab. The J gene is TRBJ1-5, the V gene TRBV19; unclear D gene. This receptor was obtained from an adult with an advanced solid tumor such as melanoma, head and neck, liver or kidney cancer. The CDR3 DNA is TGTGCCAGTAGTATAGCTTATGGTGGGCAGTTGTATCAGCCCCAGCATTTT. It codes for CASSIAYGGQLYQPQHF.